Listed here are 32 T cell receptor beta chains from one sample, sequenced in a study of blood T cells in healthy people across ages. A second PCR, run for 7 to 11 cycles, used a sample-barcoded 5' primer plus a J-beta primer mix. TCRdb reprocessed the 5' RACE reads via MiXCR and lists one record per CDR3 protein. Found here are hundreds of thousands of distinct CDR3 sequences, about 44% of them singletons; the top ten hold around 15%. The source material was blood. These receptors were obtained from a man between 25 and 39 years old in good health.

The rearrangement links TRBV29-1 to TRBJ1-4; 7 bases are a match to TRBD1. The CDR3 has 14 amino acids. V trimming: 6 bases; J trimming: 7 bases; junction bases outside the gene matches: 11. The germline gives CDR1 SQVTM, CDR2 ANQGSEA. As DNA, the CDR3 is TGCAGCGTCGATAAAAGGGGGCGCGGTGAAAAACTGTTTTTT. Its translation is CSVDKRGRGEKLFF. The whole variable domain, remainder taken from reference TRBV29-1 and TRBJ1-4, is SAVISQKPSRDICQRGTSLTIQCQVDSQVTMMFWYRQQPGQSLTLIATANQGSEATYESGFVIDKFPISRPNLTFSTLTVSNMSPEDSSIYLCSVDKRGRGEKLFFGSGTQLSVL.

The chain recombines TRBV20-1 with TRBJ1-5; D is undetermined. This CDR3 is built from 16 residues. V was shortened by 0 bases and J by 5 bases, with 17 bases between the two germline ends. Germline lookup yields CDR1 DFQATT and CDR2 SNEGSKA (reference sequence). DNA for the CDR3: TGCAGTGCTAGAGATGTAAGTAGTACAGCGGATCAGCCCCAGCATTTT. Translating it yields CSARDVSSTADQPQHF.

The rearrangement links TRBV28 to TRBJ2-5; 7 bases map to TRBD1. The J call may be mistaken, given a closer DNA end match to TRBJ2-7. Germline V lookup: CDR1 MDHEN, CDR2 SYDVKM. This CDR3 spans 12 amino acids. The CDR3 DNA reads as TGTGCCAGCAGTACCAGGGGGAACGAGCAGTACTTC. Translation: CASSTRGNEQYF.

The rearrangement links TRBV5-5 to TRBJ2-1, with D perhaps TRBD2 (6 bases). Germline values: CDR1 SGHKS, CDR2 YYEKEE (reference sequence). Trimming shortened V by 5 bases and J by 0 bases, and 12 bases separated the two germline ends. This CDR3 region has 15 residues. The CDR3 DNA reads TGTGCCAGCAGGAAGGGACTGAGCTCCTACAATGAGCAGTTCTTC. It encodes CASRKGLSSYNEQFF. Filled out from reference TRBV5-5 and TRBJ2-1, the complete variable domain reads DAGVTQSPTHLIKTRGQQVTLRCSPISGHKSVSWYQQVLGQGPQFIFQYYEKEERGRGNFPDRFSARQFPNYSSELNVNALLLGDSALYLCASRKGLSSYNEQFFGPGTRLTVL.

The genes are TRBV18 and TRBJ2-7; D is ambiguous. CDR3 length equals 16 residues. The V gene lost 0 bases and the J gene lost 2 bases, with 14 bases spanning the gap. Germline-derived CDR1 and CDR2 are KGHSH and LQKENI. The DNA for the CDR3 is TGTGCCAGCTCACCACCTGATCGAGGAGCTACCTACGAGCAGTACTTC. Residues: CASSPPDRGATYEQYF. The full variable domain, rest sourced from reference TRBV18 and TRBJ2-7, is NAGVMQNPRHLVRRRGQEARLRCSPMKGHSHVYWYRQLPEEGLKFMVYLQKENIIDESGMPKERFSAEFPKEGPSILRIQQVVRGDSAAYFCASSPPDRGATYEQYFGPGTRLTVT.

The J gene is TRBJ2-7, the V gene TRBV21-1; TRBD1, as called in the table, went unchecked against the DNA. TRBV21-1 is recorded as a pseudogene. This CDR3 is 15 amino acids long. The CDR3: CASCQGGGGPLEQYF. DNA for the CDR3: TGTGCCAGCTGTCAGGGGGGCGGGGGTCCCTTGGAGCAGTACTTC.

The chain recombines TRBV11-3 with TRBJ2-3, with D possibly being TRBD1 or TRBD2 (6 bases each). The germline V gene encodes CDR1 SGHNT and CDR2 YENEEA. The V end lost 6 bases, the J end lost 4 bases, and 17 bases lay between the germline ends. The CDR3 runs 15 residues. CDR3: CASRRGGRDSDTQYF. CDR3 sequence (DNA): TGTGCCAGCAGAAGAGGGGGGCGCGACTCAGATACGCAGTATTTT.

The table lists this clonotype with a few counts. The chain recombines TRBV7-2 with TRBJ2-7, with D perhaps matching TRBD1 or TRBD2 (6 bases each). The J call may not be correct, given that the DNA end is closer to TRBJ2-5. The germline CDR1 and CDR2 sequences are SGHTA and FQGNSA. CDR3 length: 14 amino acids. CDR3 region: CASMPGAIQETQYF. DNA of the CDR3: TGTGCCAGCATGCCGGGGGCGATCCAAGAGACCCAGTACTTC.

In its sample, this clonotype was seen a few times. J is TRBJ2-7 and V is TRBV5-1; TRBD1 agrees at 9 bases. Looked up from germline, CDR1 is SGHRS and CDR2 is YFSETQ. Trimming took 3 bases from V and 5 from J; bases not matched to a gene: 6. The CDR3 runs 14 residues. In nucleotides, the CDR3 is TGCGCCAGCAGCTCTCCGGGACAGGGCCACGAGCAGTACTTC. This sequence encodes CASSSPGQGHEQYF.

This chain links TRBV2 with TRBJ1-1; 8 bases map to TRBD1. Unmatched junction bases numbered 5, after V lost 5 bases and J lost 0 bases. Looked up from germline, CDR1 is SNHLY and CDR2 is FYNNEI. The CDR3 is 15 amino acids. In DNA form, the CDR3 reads TGTGCCAGCAGTCCTGGACAGGGAATGAACACTGAAGCTTTCTTT. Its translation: CASSPGQGMNTEAFF.

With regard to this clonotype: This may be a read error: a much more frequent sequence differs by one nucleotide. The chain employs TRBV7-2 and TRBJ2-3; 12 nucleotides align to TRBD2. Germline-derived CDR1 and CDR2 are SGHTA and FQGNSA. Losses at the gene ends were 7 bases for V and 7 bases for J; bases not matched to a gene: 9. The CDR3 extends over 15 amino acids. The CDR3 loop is CASKETSGGGNTQYF. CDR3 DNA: TGTGCCAGCAAAGAGACTAGCGGGGGAGGGAATACGCAGTATTTT.

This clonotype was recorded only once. This CDR3 reads CASSPWEGGLPYEQYF. The CDR3 DNA reads as TGTGCCAGCAGCCCATGGGAAGGGGGGCTACCGTACGAGCAGTACTTC. The chain employs TRBV9 and TRBJ2-7; D possibly matches TRBD1 or TRBD2 (6 bases each). The CDR3 loop spans 16 amino acids. Trimming shortened V by 4 bases and J by 4 bases, and 21 bases separated the two germline ends. The germline CDR1 and CDR2 sequences are SGDLS and YYNGEE. Using reference TRBV9 and TRBJ2-7 for the parts outside the CDR3, the full variable domain is DSGVTQTPKHLITATGQRVTLRCSPRSGDLSVYWYQQSLDQGLQFLIQYYNGEERAKGNILERFSAQQFPDLHSELNLSSLELGDSALYFCASSPWEGGLPYEQYFGPGTRLTVT.

The CDR3 loop reads CASSQAPQSNTGELFF. The CDR3, as DNA: TGCGCCAGCAGCCAAGCCCCCCAGTCGAACACCGGGGAGCTGTTTTTT. The V call is TRBV4-1, the J call TRBJ2-2; no definite D call. V was pared by 1 base and J by 0 bases, with 9 bases between. This CDR3 region has 16 residues. Germline CDR1 reads MGHRA; CDR2 reads YSYEKL.

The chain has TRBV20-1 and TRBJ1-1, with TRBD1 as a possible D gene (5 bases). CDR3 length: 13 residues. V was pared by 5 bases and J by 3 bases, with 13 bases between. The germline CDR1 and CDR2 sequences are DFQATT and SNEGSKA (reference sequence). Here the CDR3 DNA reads TGCAGTGCTGATCCAGAAGGGGACACTGAAGCTTTCTTT. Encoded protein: CSADPEGDTEAFF.

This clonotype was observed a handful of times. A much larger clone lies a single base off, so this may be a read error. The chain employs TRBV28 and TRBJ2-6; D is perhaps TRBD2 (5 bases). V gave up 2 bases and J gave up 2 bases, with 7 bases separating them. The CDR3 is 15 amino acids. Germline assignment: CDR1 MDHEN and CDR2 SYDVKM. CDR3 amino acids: CASSLERAGANVLTF. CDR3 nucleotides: TGTGCCAGCAGTTTAGAGAGGGCTGGGGCCAACGTCCTGACTTTC.

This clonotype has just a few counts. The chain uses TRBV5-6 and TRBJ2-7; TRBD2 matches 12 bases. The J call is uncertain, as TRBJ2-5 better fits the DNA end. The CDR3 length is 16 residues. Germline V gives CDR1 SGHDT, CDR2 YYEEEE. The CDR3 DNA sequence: TGTGCCAGCAGCCCGGGACTAGCGGGCGCGGGGGGGACCCAGTACTTC. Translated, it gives CASSPGLAGAGGTQYF.

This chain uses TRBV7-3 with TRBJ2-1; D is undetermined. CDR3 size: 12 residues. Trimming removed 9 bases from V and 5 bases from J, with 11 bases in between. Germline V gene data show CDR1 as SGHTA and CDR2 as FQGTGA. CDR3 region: CASRSANNEQFF. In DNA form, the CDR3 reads TGTGCCAGTCGTTCCGCGAACAATGAGCAGTTCTTC. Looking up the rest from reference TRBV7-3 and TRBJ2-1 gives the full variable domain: GAGVSQTPSNKVTEKGKYVELRCDPISGHTALYWYRQSLGQGPEFLIYFQGTGAADDSGLPNDRFFAVRPEGSVSTLKIQRTERGDSAVYLCASRSANNEQFFGPGTRLTVL.

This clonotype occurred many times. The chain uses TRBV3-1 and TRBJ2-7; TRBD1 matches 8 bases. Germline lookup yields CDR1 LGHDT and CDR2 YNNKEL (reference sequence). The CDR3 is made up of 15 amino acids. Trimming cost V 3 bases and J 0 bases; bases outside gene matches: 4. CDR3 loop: CASSHPRGPSYEQYF. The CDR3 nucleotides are TGTGCCAGCAGCCATCCCAGGGGGCCCTCCTACGAGCAGTACTTC.

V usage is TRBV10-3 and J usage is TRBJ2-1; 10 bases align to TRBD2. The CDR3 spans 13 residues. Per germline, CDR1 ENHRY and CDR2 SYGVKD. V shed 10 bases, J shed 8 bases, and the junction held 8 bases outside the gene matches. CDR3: CASLPSGGYEQFF. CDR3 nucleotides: TGTGCCAGCCTTCCTAGCGGGGGCTATGAGCAGTTCTTC.

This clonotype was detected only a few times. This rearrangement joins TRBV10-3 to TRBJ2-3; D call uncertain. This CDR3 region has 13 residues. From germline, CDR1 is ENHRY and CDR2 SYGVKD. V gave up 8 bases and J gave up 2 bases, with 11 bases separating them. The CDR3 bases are TGTGCCATCGTAGGTAGCCCCACAGATACGCAGTATTTT. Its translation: CAIVGSPTDTQYF.

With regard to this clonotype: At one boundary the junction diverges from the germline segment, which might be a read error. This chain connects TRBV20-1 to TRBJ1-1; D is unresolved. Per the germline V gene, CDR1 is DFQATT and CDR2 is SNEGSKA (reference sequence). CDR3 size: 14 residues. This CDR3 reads CRARAGGFQLEAFF. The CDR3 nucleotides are TGCAGAGCTAGAGCGGGAGGGTTCCAACTAGAGGCTTTCTTT.

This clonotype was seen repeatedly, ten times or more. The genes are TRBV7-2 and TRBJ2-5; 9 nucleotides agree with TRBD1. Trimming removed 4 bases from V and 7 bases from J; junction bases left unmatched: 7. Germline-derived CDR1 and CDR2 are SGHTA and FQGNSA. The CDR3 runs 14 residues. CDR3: CASSYSGTGRTQYF. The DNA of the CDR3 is TGTGCCAGCAGCTACTCCGGGACAGGGAGGACCCAGTACTTC. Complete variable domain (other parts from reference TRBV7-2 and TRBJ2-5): GAGVSQSPSNKVTEKGKDVELRCDPISGHTALYWYRQSLGQGLEFLIYFQGNSAPDKSGLPSDRFSAERTGGSVSTLTIQRTQQEDSAVYLCASSYSGTGRTQYFGPGTRLLVL.

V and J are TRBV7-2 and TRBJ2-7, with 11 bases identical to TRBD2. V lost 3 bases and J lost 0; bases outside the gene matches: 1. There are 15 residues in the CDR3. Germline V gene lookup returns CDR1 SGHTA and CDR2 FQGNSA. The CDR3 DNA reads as TGTGCCAGCAGCTTGACTAGCGGGACCTCCTACGAGCAGTACTTC. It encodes CASSLTSGTSYEQYF.

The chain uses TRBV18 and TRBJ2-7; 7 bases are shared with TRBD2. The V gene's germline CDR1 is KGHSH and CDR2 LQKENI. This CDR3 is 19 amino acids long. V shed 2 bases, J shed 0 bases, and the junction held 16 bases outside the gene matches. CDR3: CASSPFLGRVGGSSYEQYF. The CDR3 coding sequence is TGTGCCAGCTCACCATTTCTAGGTCGAGTAGGCGGGAGCTCCTACGAGCAGTACTTC.

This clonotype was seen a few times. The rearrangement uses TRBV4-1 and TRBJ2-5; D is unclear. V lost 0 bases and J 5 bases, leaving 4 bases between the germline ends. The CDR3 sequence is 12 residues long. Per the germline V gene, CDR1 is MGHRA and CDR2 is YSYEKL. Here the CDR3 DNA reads TGCGCCAGCAGCCAAGATGATGAGACCCAGTACTTC. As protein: CASSQDDETQYF.

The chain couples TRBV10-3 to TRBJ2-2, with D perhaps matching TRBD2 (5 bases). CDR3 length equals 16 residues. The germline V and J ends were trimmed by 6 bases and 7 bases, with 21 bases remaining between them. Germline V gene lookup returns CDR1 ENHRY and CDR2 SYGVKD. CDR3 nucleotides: TGTGCCATCAGGGAGCTGACCGGGAAGGATGGCGGGGAGCTGTTTTTT. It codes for CAIRELTGKDGGELFF.

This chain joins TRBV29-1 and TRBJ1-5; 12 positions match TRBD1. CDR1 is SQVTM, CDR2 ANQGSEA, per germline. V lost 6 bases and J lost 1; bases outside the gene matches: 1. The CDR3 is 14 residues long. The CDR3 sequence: CSVGQGASNQPQHF. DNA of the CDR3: TGCAGCGTGGGACAGGGGGCAAGCAATCAGCCCCAGCATTTT.

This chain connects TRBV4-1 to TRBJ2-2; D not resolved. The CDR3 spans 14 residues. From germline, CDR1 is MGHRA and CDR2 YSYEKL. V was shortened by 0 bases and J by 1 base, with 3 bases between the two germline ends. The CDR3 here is CASSQEGNTGELFF. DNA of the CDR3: TGCGCCAGCAGCCAAGAAGGGAACACCGGGGAGCTGTTTTTT.

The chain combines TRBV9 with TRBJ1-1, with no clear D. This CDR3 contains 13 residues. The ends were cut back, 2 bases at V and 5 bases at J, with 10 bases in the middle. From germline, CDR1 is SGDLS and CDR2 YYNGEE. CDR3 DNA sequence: TGTGCCAGCAGCGTGAGCCCGGAGACTGAAGCTTTCTTT. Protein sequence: CASSVSPETEAFF.

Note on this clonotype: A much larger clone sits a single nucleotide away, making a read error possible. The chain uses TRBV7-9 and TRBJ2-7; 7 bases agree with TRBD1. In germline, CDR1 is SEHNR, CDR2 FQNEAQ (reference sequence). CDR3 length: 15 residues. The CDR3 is CTSSSSQGEIDEQYF. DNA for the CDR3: TGTACCAGCAGCTCCTCGCAGGGGGAAATCGACGAGCAGTACTTC.

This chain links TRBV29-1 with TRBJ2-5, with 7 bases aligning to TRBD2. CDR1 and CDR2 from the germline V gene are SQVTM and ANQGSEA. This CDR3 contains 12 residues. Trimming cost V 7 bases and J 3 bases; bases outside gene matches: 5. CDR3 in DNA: TGCAGCGCAACGGGACTAAAAGAGACCCAGTACTTC. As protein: CSATGLKETQYF.

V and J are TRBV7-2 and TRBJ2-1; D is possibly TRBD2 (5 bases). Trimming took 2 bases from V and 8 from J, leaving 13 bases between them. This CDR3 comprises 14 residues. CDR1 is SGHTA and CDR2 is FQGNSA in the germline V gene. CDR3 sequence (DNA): TGTGCCAGCAGCTTAAATCGGCTAGCCTATGAGCAGTTCTTC. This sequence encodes CASSLNRLAYEQFF.